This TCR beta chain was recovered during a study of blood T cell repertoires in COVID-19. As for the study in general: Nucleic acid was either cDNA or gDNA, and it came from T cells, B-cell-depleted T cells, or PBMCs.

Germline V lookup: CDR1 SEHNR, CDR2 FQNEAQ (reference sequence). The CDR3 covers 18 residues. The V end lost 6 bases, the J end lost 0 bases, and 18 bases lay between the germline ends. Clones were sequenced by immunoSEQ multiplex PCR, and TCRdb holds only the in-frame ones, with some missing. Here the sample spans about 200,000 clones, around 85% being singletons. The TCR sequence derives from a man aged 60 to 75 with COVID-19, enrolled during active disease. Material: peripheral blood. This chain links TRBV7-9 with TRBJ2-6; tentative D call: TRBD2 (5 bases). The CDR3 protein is CASSPGKRGLSGANVLTF. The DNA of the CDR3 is TGTGCCAGCAGTCCGGGGAAGAGAGGCCTCTCTGGGGCCAACGTCCTGACTTTC. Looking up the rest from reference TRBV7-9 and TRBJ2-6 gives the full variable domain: DTGVSQNPRHKITKRGQNVTFRCDPISEHNRLYWYRQTLGQGPEFLTYFQNEAQLEKSRLLSDRFSAERPKGSFSTLEIQRTEQGDSAMYLCASSPGKRGLSGANVLTFGAGSRLTVL.